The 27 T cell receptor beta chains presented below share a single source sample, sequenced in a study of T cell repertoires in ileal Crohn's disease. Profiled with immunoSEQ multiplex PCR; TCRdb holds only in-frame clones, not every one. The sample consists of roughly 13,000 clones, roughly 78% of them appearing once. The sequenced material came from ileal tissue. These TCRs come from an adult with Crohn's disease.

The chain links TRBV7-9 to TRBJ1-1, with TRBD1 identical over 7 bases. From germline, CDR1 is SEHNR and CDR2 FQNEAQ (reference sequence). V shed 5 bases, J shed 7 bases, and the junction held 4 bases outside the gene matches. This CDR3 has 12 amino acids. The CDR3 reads CASSPRGFEAFF. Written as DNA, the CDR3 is TGTGCCAGCAGCCCCAGGGGGTTTGAAGCTTTCTTT.

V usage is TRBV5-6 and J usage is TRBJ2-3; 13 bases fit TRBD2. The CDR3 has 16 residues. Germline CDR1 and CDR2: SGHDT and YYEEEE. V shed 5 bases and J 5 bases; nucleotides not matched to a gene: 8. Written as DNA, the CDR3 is TGTGCCAGCAGGTTAACTAGCGGGAGGGCGGGAGATACGCAGTATTTT. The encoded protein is CASRLTSGRAGDTQYF.

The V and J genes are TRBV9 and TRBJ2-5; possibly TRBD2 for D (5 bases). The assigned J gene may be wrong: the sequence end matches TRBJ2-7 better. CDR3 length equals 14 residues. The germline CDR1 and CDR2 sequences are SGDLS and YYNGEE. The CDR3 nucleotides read TGTGCCAGCAGCGTAGGAGGGAAATCCTACGAGCAGTACTTC. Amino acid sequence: CASSVGGKSYEQYF.

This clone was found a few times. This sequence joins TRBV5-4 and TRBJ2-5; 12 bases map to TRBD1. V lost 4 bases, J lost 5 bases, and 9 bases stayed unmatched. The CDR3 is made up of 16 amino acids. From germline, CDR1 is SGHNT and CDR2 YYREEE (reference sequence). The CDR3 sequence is CASSTWDRGLRETQYF. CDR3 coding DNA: TGTGCCAGCAGCACGTGGGACAGGGGGCTAAGGGAGACCCAGTACTTC.

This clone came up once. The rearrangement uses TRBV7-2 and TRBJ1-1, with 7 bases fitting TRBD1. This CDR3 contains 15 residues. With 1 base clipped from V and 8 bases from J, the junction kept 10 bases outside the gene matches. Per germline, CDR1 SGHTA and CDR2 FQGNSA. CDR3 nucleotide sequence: TGTGCCAGCAGCTTAGATTTGGGGACGACAGGGGAAGCTTTCTTT. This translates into CASSLDLGTTGEAFF.

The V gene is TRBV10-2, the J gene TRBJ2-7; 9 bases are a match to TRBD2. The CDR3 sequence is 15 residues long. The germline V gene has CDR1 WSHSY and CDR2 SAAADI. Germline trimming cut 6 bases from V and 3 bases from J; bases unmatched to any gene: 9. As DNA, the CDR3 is TGCGCCAGCAGCCTAGAGATAGCGGGAGTCTACGAGCAGTACTTC. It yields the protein CASSLEIAGVYEQYF.

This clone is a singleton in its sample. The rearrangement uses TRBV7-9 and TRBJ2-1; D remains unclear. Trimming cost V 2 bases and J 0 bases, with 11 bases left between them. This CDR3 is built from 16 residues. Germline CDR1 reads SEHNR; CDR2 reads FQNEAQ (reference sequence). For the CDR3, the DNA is TGTGCCAGCAGCTTATTGGCAGGCGTCTCCTACAATGAGCAGTTCTTC. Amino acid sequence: CASSLLAGVSYNEQFF. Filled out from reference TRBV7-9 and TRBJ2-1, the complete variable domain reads DTGVSQNPRHKITKRGQNVTFRCDPISEHNRLYWYRQTLGQGPEFLTYFQNEAQLEKSRLLSDRFSAERPKGSFSTLEIQRTEQGDSAMYLCASSLLAGVSYNEQFFGPGTRLTVL.

The CDR3 sequence: CATGGTGSWELFF. For the CDR3, the DNA is TGTGCCACCGGCGGGACAGGCTCGTGGGAGCTGTTTTTT. V is TRBV10-3 and J is TRBJ2-2, with TRBD1 matching 8 bases. There are 13 residues in the CDR3. Unmatched junction bases numbered 10, after V lost 10 bases and J lost 9 bases. Germline lookup yields CDR1 ENHRY and CDR2 SYGVKD.

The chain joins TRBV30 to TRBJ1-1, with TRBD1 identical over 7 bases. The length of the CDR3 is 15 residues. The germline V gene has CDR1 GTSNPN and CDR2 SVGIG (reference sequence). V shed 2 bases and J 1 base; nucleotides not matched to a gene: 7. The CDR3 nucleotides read TGTGCCTGGAGTCTAGGGGGCGGATGGAACACTGAAGCTTTCTTT. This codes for CAWSLGGGWNTEAFF.

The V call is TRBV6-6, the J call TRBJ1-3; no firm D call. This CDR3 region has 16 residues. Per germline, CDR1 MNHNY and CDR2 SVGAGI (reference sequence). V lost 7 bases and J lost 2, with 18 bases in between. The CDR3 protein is CASNPLLGGTGNTIYF. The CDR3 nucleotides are TGTGCCAGCAACCCTCTGCTGGGAGGAACTGGAAACACCATATATTTT.

The CDR3 DNA is TGTGCCAGCTCCGGGACAGGGCCATCCTACGAGCAGTACTTC. This codes for CASSGTGPSYEQYF. The chain combines TRBV18 with TRBJ2-7; 9 bases agree with TRBD1. V shed 6 bases and J 1 base; nucleotides not matched to a gene: 4. The CDR3 runs 14 residues. The germline CDR1 and CDR2 sequences are KGHSH and LQKENI.

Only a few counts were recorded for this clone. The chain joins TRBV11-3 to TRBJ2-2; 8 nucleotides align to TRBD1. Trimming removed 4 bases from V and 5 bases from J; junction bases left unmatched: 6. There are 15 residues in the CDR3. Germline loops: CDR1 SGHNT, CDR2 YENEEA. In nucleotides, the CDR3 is TGTGCCAGCAGCTATGCCACAGGGGGTACCGGGGAGCTGTTTTTT. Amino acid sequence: CASSYATGGTGELFF.

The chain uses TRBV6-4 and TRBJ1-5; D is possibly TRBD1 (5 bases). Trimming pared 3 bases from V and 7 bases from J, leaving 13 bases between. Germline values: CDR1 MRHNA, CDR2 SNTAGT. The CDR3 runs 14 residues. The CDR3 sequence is CASSEGQGEQPQHF. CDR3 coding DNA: TGTGCCAGCAGTGAAGGGCAGGGCGAACAGCCCCAGCATTTT.

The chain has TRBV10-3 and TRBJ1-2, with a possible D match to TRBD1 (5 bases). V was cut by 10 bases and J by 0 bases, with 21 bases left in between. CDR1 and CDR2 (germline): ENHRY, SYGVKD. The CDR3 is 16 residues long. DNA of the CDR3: TGTGCCACACACGACAGAGTCACGAAGGCTAACTATGGCTACACCTTC. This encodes CATHDRVTKANYGYTF.

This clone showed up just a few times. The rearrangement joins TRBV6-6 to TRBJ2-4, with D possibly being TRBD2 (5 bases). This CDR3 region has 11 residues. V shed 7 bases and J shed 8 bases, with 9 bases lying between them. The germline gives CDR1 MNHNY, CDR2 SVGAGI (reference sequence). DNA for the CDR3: TGTGCCAGCACTCCCGGGGACATTCAGTACTTC. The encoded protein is CASTPGDIQYF.

In DNA form, the CDR3 reads TGCGCCAGCAGCTTGGAGGGACAGGTTCTTCGCTTTTATAATTCACCCCTCCACTTT. It yields the protein CASSLEGQVLRFYNSPLHF. The V and J genes are TRBV5-1 and TRBJ1-6, with 8 bases that match TRBD1. This CDR3 is 19 amino acids long. J gave up 4 bases and V 0 bases, and 12 bases lay outside the gene matches. CDR1 and CDR2 (germline): SGHRS, YFSETQ.

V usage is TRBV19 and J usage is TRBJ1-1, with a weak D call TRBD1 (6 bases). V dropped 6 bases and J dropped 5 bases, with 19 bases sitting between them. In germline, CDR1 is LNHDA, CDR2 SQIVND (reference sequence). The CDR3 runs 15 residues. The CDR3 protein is CASSQLHRAGTEAFF. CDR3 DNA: TGTGCCAGTAGCCAGCTCCACAGGGCCGGAACTGAAGCTTTCTTT.

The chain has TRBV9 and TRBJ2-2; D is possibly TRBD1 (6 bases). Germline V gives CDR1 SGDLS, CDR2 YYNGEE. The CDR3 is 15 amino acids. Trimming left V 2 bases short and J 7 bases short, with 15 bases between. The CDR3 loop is CASSVIPGTNGELFF. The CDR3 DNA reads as TGTGCCAGCAGCGTCATTCCCGGGACAAACGGGGAGCTGTTTTTT.

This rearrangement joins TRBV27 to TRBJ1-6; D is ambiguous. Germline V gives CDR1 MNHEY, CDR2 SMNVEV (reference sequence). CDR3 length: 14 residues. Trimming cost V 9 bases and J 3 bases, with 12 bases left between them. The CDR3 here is CARLRRVYNSPLHF. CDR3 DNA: TGTGCCAGGTTACGGCGGGTCTATAATTCACCCCTCCACTTT.

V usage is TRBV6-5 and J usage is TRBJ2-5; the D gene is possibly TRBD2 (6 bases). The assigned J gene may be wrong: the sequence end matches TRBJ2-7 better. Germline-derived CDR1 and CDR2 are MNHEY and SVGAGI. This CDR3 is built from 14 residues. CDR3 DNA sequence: TGTGCCAGCAGTCCCCGAGGACTAACCTACGAGCAGTACTTC. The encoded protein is CASSPRGLTYEQYF.

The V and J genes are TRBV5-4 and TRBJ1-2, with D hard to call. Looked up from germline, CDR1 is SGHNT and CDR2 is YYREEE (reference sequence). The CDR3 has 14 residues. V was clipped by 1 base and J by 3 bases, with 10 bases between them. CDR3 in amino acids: CASSLTDGDYGYTF. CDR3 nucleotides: TGTGCCAGCAGCTTGACAGACGGGGACTATGGCTACACCTTC.

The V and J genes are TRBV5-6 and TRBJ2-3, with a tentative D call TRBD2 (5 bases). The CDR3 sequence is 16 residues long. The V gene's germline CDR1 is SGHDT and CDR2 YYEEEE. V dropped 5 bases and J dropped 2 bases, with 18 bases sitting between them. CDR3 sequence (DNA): TGTGCCAGCAGTAGGGTTGTGAGGGTCCTCACAGATACGCAGTATTTT. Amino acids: CASSRVVRVLTDTQYF. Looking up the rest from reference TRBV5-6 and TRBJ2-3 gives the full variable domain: DAGVTQSPTHLIKTRGQQVTLRCSPKSGHDTVSWYQQALGQGPQFIFQYYEEEERQRGNFPDRFSGHQFPNYSSELNVNALLLGDSALYLCASSRVVRVLTDTQYFGPGTRLTVL.

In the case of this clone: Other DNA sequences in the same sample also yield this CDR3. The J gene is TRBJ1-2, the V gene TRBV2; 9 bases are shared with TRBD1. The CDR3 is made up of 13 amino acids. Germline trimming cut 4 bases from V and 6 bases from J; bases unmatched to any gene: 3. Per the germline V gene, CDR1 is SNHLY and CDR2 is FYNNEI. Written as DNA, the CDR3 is TGTGCCAGCAGTGCGACAGGGGGGCATGGCTACACCTTC. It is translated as CASSATGGHGYTF.

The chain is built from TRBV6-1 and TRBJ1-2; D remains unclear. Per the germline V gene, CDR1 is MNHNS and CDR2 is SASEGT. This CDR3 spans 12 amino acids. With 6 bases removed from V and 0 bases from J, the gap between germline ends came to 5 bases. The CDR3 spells CASRAANYGYTF. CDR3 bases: TGTGCCAGCAGGGCCGCTAACTATGGCTACACCTTC.

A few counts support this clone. The CDR3 sequence is CASGGRARAFF. Written as DNA, the CDR3 is TGTGCCAGCGGGGGGAGGGCACGAGCTTTCTTT. The V gene is TRBV27, the J gene TRBJ1-1, with D possibly matching TRBD1 (5 bases). Germline CDR1 is MNHEY and CDR2 is SMNVEV (reference sequence). Trimming removed 8 bases from V and 10 bases from J, with 14 bases in between. The CDR3 spans 11 residues.

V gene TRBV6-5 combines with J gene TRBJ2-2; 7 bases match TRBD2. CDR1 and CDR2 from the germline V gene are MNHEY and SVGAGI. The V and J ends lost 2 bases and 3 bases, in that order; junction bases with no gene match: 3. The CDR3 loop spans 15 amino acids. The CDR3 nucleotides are TGTGCCAGCAGTTACGGTAGCGGGTACACCGGGGAGCTGTTTTTT. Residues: CASSYGSGYTGELFF.

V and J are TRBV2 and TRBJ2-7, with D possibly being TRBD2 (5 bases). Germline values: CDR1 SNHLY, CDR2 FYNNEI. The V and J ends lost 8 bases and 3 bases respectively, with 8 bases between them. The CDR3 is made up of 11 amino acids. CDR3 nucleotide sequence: TGTGCCAGCGTCGGGAACTACGAGCAGTACTTC. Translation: CASVGNYEQYF.